This T cell receptor beta chain was documented in a study of early T cells in non-severe SARS-CoV-2 infection. TCRdb redid the calling of the 5' RACE reads with MiXCR, one entry per CDR3 protein. Counted here are about 27,000 distinct CDR3 sequences, 5.4% occurring once; the ten biggest clones make up over 0.9%. This CDR3 has 18 residues. Germline V gives CDR1 KGHSH, CDR2 LQKENI. J gave up 0 bases and V 6 bases, and 14 bases lay outside the gene matches. The chain joins TRBV18 to TRBJ1-3, with TRBD1 matching 7 bases. This receptor was taken from an adult who was a healthcare worker with PCR-confirmed SARS-CoV-2 infection or an uninfected control (not recorded which). Sequences were obtained from whole blood. The CDR3 DNA follows: TGTGCCAGCTCTCCGGGACAGATGAGCCTATACTCTGGAAACACCATATATTTT. This translates into CASSPGQMSLYSGNTIYF.